The 3 T cell receptor beta chains given below trace back to one sample, sequenced in a study of beta chain features in type 1 diabetes. Expressed TCRB transcripts were sequenced because the isolated RNA had all been reverse transcribed beforehand. Method: immunoSEQ multiplex PCR; TCRdb's copy keeps in-frame clones and lacks some. The data show tens of thousands of clones, about 60% seen once. The sequenced sample was Tregs from blood. These receptors originate from a woman between 18 and 30 years old in good health.

V and J are TRBV7-9 and TRBJ1-6, with D maybe TRBD1 (6 bases). V was clipped by 2 bases and J by 10 bases, with 12 bases between them. CDR1 and CDR2 from the germline V gene are SEHNR and FQNEAQ (reference sequence). This CDR3 region has 14 residues. The CDR3, as DNA: TGTGCCAGCAGCTTAAACAGGGTAAAGTCACCCCTCCACTTT. Protein sequence: CASSLNRVKSPLHF.

The genes are TRBV2 and TRBJ1-5, with 10 positions matching TRBD1. The ends lost 6 bases at V and 3 bases at J; junction bases unmatched: 8. CDR1 and CDR2 (germline): SNHLY, FYNNEI. The CDR3 spans 16 residues. In DNA, the CDR3 is TGTGCCAGCAGGAGACAGGGGGCGGGGGCCAATCAGCCCCAGCATTTT. Translating it yields CASRRQGAGANQPQHF.

The chain carries TRBV6-5 and TRBJ1-4; 9 nucleotides align to TRBD1. J was trimmed by 7 bases and V by 0 bases; bases with no gene match: 0. This CDR3 has 14 residues. Germline CDR1 MNHEY, CDR2 SVGAGI. The CDR3 region is CASSYSTGGEKLFF. As DNA, the CDR3 is TGTGCCAGCAGTTACTCGACAGGGGGTGAAAAACTGTTTTTT.